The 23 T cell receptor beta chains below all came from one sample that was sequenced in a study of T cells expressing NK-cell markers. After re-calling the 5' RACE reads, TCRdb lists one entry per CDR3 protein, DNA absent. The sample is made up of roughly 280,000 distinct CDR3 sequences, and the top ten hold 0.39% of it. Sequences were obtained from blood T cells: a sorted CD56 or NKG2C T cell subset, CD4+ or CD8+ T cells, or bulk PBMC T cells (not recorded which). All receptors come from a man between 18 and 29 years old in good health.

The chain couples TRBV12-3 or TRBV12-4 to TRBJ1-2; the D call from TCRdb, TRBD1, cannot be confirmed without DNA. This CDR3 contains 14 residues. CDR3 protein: CASTRDGAIGGYTF.

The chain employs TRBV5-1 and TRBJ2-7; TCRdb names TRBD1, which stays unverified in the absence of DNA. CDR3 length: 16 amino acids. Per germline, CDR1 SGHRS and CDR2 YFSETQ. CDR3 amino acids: CASSLSAGTGSYEQYF. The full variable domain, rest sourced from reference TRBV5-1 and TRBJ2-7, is KAGVTQTPRYLIKTRGQQVTLSCSPISGHRSVSWYQQTPGQGLQFLFEYFSETQRNKGNFPGRFSGRQFSNSRSEMNVSTLELGDSALYLCASSLSAGTGSYEQYFGPGTRLTVT.

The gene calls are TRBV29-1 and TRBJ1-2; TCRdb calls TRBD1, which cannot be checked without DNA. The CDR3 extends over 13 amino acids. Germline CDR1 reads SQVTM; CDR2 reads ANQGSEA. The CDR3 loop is CSVEGGRFYGYTF.

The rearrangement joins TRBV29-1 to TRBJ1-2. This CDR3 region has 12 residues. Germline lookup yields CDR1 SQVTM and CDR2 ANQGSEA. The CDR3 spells CSVHGIHYGYTF. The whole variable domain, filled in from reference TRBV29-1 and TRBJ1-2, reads SAVISQKPSRDICQRGTSLTIQCQVDSQVTMMFWYRQQPGQSLTLIATANQGSEATYESGFVIDKFPISRPNLTFSTLTVSNMSPEDSSIYLCSVHGIHYGYTFGSGTRLTVV.

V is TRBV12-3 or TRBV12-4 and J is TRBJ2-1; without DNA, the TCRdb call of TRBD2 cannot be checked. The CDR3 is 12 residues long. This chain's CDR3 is CASLGLAREQFF.

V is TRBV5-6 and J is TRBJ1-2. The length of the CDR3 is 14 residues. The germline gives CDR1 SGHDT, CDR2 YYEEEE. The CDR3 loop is CASSLAGPNYGYTF. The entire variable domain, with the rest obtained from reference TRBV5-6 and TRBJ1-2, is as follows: DAGVTQSPTHLIKTRGQQVTLRCSPKSGHDTVSWYQQALGQGPQFIFQYYEEEERQRGNFPDRFSGHQFPNYSSELNVNALLLGDSALYLCASSLAGPNYGYTFGSGTRLTVV.

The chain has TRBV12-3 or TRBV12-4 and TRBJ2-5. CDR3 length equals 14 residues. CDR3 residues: CASSLAGVAETQYF.

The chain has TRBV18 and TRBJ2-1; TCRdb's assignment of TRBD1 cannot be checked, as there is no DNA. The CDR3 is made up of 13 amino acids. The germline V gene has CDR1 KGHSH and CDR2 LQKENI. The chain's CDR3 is CASIGQAYNEQFF.

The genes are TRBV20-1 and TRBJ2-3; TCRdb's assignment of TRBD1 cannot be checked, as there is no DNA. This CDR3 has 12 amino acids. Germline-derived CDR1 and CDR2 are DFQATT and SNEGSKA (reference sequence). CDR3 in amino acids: CSARAGADTQYF.

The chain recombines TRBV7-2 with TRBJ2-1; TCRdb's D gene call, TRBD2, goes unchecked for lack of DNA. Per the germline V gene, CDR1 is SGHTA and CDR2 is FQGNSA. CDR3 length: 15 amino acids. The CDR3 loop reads CASSRNSGTGNEQFF. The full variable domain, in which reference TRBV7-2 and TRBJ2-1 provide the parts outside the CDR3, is GAGVSQSPSNKVTEKGKDVELRCDPISGHTALYWYRQSLGQGLEFLIYFQGNSAPDKSGLPSDRFSAERTGGSVSTLTIQRTQQEDSAVYLCASSRNSGTGNEQFFGPGTRLTVL.

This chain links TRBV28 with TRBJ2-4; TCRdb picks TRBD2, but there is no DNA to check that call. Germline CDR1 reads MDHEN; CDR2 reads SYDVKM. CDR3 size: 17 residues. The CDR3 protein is CASSSPLAVLAKNIQYF.

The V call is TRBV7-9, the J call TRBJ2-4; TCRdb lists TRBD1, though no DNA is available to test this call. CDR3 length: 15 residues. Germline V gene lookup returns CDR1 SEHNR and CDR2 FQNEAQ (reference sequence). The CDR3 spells CASSLQGRVADIQYF.

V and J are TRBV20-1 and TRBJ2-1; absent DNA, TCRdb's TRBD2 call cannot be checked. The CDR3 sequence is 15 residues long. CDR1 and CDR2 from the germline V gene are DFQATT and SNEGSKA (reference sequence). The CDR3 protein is CSASGTSGYYNEQFF.

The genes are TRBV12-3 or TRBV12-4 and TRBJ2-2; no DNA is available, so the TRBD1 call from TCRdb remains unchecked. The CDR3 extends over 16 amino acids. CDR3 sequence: CASSLGPFGSTGELFF.

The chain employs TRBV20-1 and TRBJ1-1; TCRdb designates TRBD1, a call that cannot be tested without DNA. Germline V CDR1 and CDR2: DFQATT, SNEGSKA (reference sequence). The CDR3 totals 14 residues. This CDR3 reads CSAPLARGIAEAFF.

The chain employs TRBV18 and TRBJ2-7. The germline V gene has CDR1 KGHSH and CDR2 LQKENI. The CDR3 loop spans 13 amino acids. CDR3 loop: CASSQRTSYEQYF.

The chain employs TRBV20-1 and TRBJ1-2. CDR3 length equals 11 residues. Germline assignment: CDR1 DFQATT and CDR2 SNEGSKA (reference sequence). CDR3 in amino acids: CSASRPAGYTF.

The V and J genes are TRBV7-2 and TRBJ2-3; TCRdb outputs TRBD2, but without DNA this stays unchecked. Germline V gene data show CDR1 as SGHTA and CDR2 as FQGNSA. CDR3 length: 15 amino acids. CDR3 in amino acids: CASSPVSGYTDTQYF.

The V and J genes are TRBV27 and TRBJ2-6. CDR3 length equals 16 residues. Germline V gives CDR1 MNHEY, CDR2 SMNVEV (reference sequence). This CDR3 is CASSLGLGFGANVLTF. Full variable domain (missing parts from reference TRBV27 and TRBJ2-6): EAQVTQNPRYLITVTGKKLTVTCSQNMNHEYMSWYRQDPGLGLRQIYYSMNVEVTDKGDVPEGYKVSRKEKRNFPLILESPSPNQTSLYFCASSLGLGFGANVLTFGAGSRLTVL.

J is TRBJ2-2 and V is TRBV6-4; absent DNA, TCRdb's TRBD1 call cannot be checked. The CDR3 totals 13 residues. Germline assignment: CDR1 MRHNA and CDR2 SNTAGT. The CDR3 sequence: CASSVGLTGELFF.

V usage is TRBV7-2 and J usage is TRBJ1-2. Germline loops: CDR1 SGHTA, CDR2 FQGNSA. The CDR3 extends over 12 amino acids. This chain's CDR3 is CASSSGLAGYTF. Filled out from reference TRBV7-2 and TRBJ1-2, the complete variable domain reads GAGVSQSPSNKVTEKGKDVELRCDPISGHTALYWYRQSLGQGLEFLIYFQGNSAPDKSGLPSDRFSAERTGGSVSTLTIQRTQQEDSAVYLCASSSGLAGYTFGSGTRLTVV.

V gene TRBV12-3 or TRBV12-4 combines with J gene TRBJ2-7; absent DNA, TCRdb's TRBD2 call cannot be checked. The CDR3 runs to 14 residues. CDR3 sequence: CASSTGLPRIEQYF.

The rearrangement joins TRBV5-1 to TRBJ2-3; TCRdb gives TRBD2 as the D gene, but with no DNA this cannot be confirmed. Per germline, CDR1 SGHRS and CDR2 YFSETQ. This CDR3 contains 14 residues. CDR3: CASRAGGGTDTQYF.